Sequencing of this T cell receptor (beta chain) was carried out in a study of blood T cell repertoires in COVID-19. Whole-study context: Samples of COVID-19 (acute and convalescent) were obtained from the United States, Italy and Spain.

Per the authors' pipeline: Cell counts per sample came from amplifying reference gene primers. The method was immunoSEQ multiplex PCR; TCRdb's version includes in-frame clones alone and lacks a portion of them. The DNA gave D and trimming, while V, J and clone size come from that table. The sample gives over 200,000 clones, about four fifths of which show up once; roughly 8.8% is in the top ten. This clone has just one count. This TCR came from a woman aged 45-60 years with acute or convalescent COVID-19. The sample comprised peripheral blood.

The CDR3 bases are TGTGCCAGCAGTGGTCGGGCAGGGGGCGGCTATGGCTACACCTTC. Translated: CASSGRAGGGYGYTF. The chain links TRBV28 to TRBJ1-2, with 8 positions matching TRBD1. The CDR3 runs 15 residues. Trimming took 5 bases from V and 4 from J; bases not matched to a gene: 9. Looked up from germline, CDR1 is MDHEN and CDR2 is SYDVKM.